This T cell receptor (beta chain) was obtained from a study of beta chain features in type 1 diabetes (dated by TCRdb to between 2017 and 2018). Regarding the complete study: Mean age, gender distribution, total cell number and subset yield did not differ between patients and healthy donors. A total of roughly 100 million sorted cells were examined across all samples, and a strong correlation was observed between cell number per subset and RNA yield. The study compared the TCRB repertoires of sorted circulating CD4+ T cell subsets in recently diagnosed type 1 diabetes patients with those in matched healthy donors. Regulatory and stem cell-like memory subsets were isolated from only 8 patients and roughly eight healthy donors, whereas naive and central memory subsets came from all 30 or so donors. Points the paper makes about the study in general: Because cDNA was sequenced instead of genomic DNA, highly expressing activated cells could be over-represented, though the groups showed no difference in activation or CD3 levels. Because small numbers of individuals were included in the HLA sub-analyses, any influence of HLA type on TCRB rearrangement was left unresolved. Naive, central memory and regulatory TCRB repertoires appeared to be more similar among patients than among healthy donors. In all four CD4+ subsets, TCRB CDR3 length was moderately but significantly shorter in type 1 diabetes patients. Patients with type 1 diabetes made fewer insertions and deleted more nucleotides at VDJ recombination sites, implying thymic rearrangement abnormalities. PCR may preferentially amplify shorter templates, but because patient and control samples were amplified and corrected together, any resulting skew would affect both groups equally.

All of the isolated RNA was reverse transcribed with the High Capacity cDNA Reverse Transcription Kit, so expressed TCRB transcripts were sequenced. Deep immunoSEQ sequencing was performed on naive, central memory and regulatory T cell samples, with an average of roughly 3.3 million total reads per sample. After sorted cells were lysed in RLT buffer, RNA was extracted with DNase-treated RNeasy Micro or Mini kits, with the choice depending on cell number. To prevent cross-contamination, every cell subset was processed on its own, while patient and healthy donor samples were processed together. Using the immunoSEQ multiplex PCR, TCRB sequences were amplified from cDNA into 87-bp fragments spanning the CDR3 region. Amplicons were sequenced on the Illumina HiSeq platform. Concerning the study's data processing: Synthetic template baselines were used to correct PCR bias computationally, reads within Hamming distance 2 were collapsed together, and singletons that could not be merged were discarded. Reads were aligned to IMGT to assign V, D and J genes, CDR3 length, and insertions or deletions at six rearrangement sites. Within each subset, clonotype counts were normalized to the number of sorted cells before true diversity and Gini coefficients were calculated with the tcR R package. The overlap coefficient, calculated on TCRB nucleotide sequences, was used to quantify repertoire sharing. TCRdb took this table from immuneACCESS and kept in-frame rearrangements with V and J called. Such tables lack part of the clones; where checked against another copy, unresolved V genes explain under half of the gap, and the rest is unexplained. The D gene and trimming were derived from the DNA, and the V and J assignments and clone size from that table. The sample yields around 200,000 clones; around 13% were counted once. The ten largest clones capture 0.62% of the sample.

Each donor gave one peripheral blood draw, averaging approximately 110 mL, which was collected into heparinised tubes. A BD FACSAria II was used to sort naive, central memory, regulatory and stem cell-like memory CD4+ T cells with a panel that included CD45RO, CCR7, CD25, CD127, CD95 and CD27. Every sorted population had a purity above 95%. PBMCs were isolated right away by Lymphoprep density gradient centrifugation and were stained directly, without culture. So that batch effects would be minimized, each experiment stained and sorted samples in pairs, pairing one healthy donor with one patient. Comment on this clone: No cognate antigen has been identified for it. No base-level quality is on record; no much larger clone is a single base apart.

Clipping removes 3 bases from V and 1 base from J, with 5 as the unmatched junction base count. CDR1 and CDR2, per the germline V gene, are SGHDT and YYEEEE. The CDR3 has 15 amino acids, counting the end cysteine and phenylalanine. Only the CDR3 part of the read is kept: 45 bases, read in frame from the first base. The receptor chain draws on TRBV5-6 and TRBJ2-3, with 7 bases matching TRBD1. The clonotype comes from a woman aged 18 to 35 in good health. The sample taken for sequencing was central memory CD4+ T cells from blood. CDR3 reads: CASSSPQGGTDTQYF. The DNA is as follows: TGTGCCAGCAGCTCGCCCCAGGGGGGCACAGATACGCAGTATTTT.